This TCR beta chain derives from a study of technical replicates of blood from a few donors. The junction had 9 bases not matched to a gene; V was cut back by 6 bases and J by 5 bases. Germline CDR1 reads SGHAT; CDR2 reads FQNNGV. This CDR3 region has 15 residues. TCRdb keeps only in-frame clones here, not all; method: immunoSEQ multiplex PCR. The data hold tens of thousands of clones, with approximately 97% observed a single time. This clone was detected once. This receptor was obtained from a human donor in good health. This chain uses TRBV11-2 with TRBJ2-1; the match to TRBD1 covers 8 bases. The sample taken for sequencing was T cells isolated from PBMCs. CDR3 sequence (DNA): TGTGCCAGCAGAGCAGGGGGCACCAATGACAATGAGCAGTTCTTC. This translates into CASRAGGTNDNEQFF.